Below, one TCR beta chain is given with its context. Its antigen is currently unknown. CDR1 is SGHAT and CDR2 is FQNNGV in the germline V gene. This CDR3 contains 16 residues. J lost 6 bases, V lost 5 bases, and 9 bases had no gene match. The data originate from a study of post-analysis software for immune sequencing data. At the level of the study: Progressive-relapsing, secondary progressive and relapsing-remitting multiple sclerosis were among the disease courses included. The study, taken as a whole, reports: A handful of TRBV segments were significantly more frequent in patients than in controls. TRBV5-6, TRBV5-1 and TRBV20-1 were among these segments. Samples made in the same batch grouped tightly together by F measure. The normalized Chao1 diversity of multiple sclerosis patients was significantly lower than that of controls.

Unique molecular identifiers featured in each of the TCR beta cDNA libraries. Out of about 0.9 to 11 million T cells, some 480,000 cDNA molecules were generated. TCRdb re-called the PCR reads through MiXCR, storing one row per CDR3 protein. The sample yields 750,000 to 900,000 distinct CDR3 sequences, around 45% seen once. This clonotype was sampled from a girl between 10 and 17 years old with multiple sclerosis. The material sequenced was blood. The rearrangement links TRBV11-2 to TRBJ2-7, with TRBD2 identical over 14 bases. This chain's CDR3 is CASSKPGLAGEGEQYF. The CDR3 DNA reads TGTGCCAGCAGCAAGCCGGGACTAGCGGGAGAGGGCGAGCAGTACTTC.